This T cell receptor beta chain derives from a study of blood T cell repertoires in COVID-19. Study-level information: Sites in the United States, Italy and Spain provided acute and convalescent COVID-19 samples. Sample material is recorded as cDNA or gDNA derived from T cells, B-cell-depleted T cells, or PBMCs.

In the original analysis: The assay estimated nucleated cells by amplifying reference gene primers. Produced via immunoSEQ multiplex PCR; TCRdb's table is partial and in-frame only. For V, J and clone size, that table is used; D and trimming come from the DNA. This table holds 110,000 to 150,000 clones, roughly 77% found once. This clone came up once. The CDR3 length is 14 residues. The germline V gene has CDR1 MDHEN and CDR2 SYDVKM. Trimming cost V 3 bases and J 2 bases, with 10 bases left between them. The sequencing sample was made of peripheral blood. The receptor was derived from a man aged 60 to 69 with acute or convalescent COVID-19. The rearrangement joins TRBV28 to TRBJ2-5; D may be TRBD1 (6 bases). The CDR3 loop reads CASSFGQLQETQYF. DNA for the CDR3: TGTGCCAGCAGTTTCGGACAGCTTCAAGAGACCCAGTACTTC. The whole variable domain, filled in from reference TRBV28 and TRBJ2-5, reads DVKVTQSSRYLVKRTGEKVFLECVQDMDHENMFWYRQDPGLGLRLIYFSYDVKMKEKGDIPEGYSVSREKKERFSLILESASTNQTSMYLCASSFGQLQETQYFGPGTRLLVL.